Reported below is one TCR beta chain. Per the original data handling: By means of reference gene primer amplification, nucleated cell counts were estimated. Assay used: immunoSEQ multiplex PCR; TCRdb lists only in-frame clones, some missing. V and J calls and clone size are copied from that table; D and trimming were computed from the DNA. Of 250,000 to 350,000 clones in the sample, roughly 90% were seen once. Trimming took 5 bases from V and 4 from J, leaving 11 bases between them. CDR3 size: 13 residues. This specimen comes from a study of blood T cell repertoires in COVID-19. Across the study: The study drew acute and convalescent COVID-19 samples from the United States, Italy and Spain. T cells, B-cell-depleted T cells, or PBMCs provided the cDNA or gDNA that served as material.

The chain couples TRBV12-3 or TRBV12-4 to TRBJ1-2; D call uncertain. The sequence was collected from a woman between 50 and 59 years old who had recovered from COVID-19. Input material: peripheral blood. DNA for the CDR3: TGTGCCAGCAGTCCACAACCAAGCTATGGCTACACCTTC. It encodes CASSPQPSYGYTF.